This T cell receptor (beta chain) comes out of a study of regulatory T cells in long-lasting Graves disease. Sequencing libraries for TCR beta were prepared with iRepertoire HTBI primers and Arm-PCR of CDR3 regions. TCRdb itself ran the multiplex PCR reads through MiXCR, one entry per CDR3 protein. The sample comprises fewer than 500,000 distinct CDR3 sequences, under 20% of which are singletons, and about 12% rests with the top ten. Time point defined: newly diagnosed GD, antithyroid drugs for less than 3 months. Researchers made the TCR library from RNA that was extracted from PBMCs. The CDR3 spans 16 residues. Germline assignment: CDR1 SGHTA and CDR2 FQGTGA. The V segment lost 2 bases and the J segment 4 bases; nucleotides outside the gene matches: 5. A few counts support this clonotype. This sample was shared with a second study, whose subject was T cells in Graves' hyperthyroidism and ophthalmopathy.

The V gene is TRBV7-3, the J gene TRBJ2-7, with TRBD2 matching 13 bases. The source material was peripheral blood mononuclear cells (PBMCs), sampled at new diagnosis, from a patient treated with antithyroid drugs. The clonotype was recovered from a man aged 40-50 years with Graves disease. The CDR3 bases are TGTGCCAGCAGCTTATCAGGGACTAGCGGGGCGTACGAGCAGTACTTC. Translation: CASSLSGTSGAYEQYF.